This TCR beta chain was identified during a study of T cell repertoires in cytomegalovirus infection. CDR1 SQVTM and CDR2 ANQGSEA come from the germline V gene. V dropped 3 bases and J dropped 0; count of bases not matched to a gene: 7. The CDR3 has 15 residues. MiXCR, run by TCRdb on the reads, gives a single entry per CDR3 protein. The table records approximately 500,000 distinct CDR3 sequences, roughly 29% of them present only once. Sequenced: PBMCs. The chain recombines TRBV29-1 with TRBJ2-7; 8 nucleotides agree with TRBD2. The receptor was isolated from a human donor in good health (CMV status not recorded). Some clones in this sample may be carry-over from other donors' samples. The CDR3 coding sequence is TGCAGCGTTGATATACTAGCGGAGTTCTCCTACGAGCAGTACGTC. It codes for CSVDILAEFSYEQYV.